The 19 T cell receptor beta chains below come from one sample, sequenced in a study of metastatic and nonmetastatic thyroid tumors. No treatment had been given to any patient before thyroid surgery. TCRdb reanalyzed the PCR reads via MiXCR. The profile covers approximately 20,000 clones, with 30% to 35% appearing a single time and about 20% taken by the ten largest. Sequenced sample: adjacent normal tissue. The origin of the receptors is a female donor with papillary thyroid cancer or a benign thyroid nodule (not recorded which). Some clones in this sample may be carry-over from other donors' samples.

This chain uses TRBV20-1 with TRBJ2-7, with TRBD2 matching 10 bases. The CDR3 has 15 residues. CDR1 DFQATT and CDR2 SNEGSKA come from the germline V gene (reference sequence). J was trimmed by 5 bases and V by 2 bases; bases with no gene match: 9. As DNA, the CDR3 is TGCAGTGCTAGATCCGCTAGCGGGAGTATAGACGAGCAGTACTTC. Translation: CSARSASGSIDEQYF.

The chain combines TRBV11-2 with TRBJ2-1; TRBD2 matches at 13 bases. This CDR3 has 17 residues. V shed 5 bases and J 4 bases; nucleotides not matched to a gene: 8. Per the germline V gene, CDR1 is SGHAT and CDR2 is FQNNGV. CDR3 bases: TGTGCCAGCAGCCCCAGCCGGACTAGCGGGAGATACAATGAGCAGTTCTTC. Its translation is CASSPSRTSGRYNEQFF.

V usage is TRBV19 and J usage is TRBJ2-7, with D perhaps being TRBD1 or TRBD2 (5 bases each). This CDR3 spans 12 amino acids. The germline gives CDR1 LNHDA, CDR2 SQIVND (reference sequence). Trimming stripped 8 bases from V and 2 bases from J, with 10 bases between. CDR3 residues: CASGDRAYEQYF. The CDR3 nucleotides read TGTGCCAGTGGGGACCGAGCCTACGAGCAGTACTTC.

This clone was recorded a few times. The chain joins TRBV6-1 to TRBJ2-7, with a possible D match to TRBD2 (5 bases). This CDR3 has 11 amino acids. V lost 6 bases and J 6 bases, leaving 9 bases between the germline ends. Looked up from germline, CDR1 is MNHNS and CDR2 is SASEGT. The CDR3 nucleotides are TGTGCCAGCAGCCCACGGGGCGAGCAGTACTTC. Translation gives CASSPRGEQYF.

The CDR3 here is CSARDRADRESPLHF. The CDR3 coding sequence is TGCAGTGCTAGAGATAGGGCAGACAGAGAATCACCCCTCCACTTT. V is TRBV20-1 and J is TRBJ1-6; a possible D gene is TRBD1 (5 bases). This CDR3 is 15 amino acids long. V was pared by 0 bases and J by 10 bases, with 16 bases between. Germline loops: CDR1 DFQATT, CDR2 SNEGSKA (reference sequence).

This chain links TRBV20-1 with TRBJ1-2; 11 nucleotides match TRBD1. Per the germline V gene, CDR1 is DFQATT and CDR2 is SNEGSKA (reference sequence). The V segment lost 1 base and the J segment 3 bases; nucleotides outside the gene matches: 13. This CDR3 region has 18 residues. DNA of the CDR3: TGCAGTGCTAGAGGTCCCCGGGACAGGGGGTTTTCTTACTATGGCTACACCTTC. This sequence encodes CSARGPRDRGFSYYGYTF.

This clone was counted between two and nine times. V is TRBV6-5 and J is TRBJ1-2, with TRBD1 matching 8 bases. The junction had 11 bases not matched to a gene; V was cut back by 2 bases and J by 6 bases. CDR1 and CDR2 (germline): MNHEY, SVGAGI. The CDR3 spans 16 residues. CDR3 region: CASSYRKDDRGHGYTF. CDR3 DNA sequence: TGTGCCAGCAGTTACCGGAAAGACGACAGGGGCCATGGCTACACCTTC.

This clone has a count of ten or more. The rearrangement uses TRBV3-1 and TRBJ1-2, with D tentatively TRBD1 (5 bases). The CDR3 runs 17 residues. Trimming left V 4 bases short and J 7 bases short, with 25 bases between. The V gene's germline CDR1 is LGHDT and CDR2 YNNKEL (reference sequence). CDR3 nucleotides: TGTGCCAGCAGCCCCCCCCCCCTTCATGCAGGGTACGGTGGCTACACCTTC. Encoded protein: CASSPPPLHAGYGGYTF.

The chain carries TRBV28 and TRBJ1-3; unclear D gene. Germline V gene data show CDR1 as MDHEN and CDR2 as SYDVKM. CDR3 length: 16 amino acids. Trimming removed 3 bases from V and 3 bases from J, with 15 bases in between. The CDR3 loop is CASSLGFSGSGNTIYF. The CDR3 DNA follows: TGTGCCAGCAGTTTGGGGTTCTCCGGCAGTGGAAACACCATATATTTT.

To note about this clone: Since no conserved phenylalanine or tryptophan closes the CDR3, a read error is the likely cause. No DNA is shown, since the ends of the CDR3 on it are uncertain; the CDR3 is the one TCRdb lists. The chain couples TRBV6-1 to TRBJ1-5. The CDR3 totals 12 residues, both ends included. CDR1 and CDR2 (germline): MNHNS, SASEGT. This CDR3 is CARVTSNQPQPY.

This clone showed up many times. J is TRBJ2-7 and V is TRBV5-6, with D hard to call. Germline loops: CDR1 SGHDT, CDR2 YYEEEE. Trimming removed 3 bases at V and 5 bases at J, with 12 bases between. The CDR3 totals 13 residues. DNA of the CDR3: TGTGCCAGCAGCTGGGCGACGGTGAACGAGCAGTACTTC. It specifies CASSWATVNEQYF.

This clone has more than one count but fewer than ten. The rearrangement joins TRBV6-1 to TRBJ2-7; 7 nucleotides align to TRBD1. The CDR3 covers 12 residues. V was clipped by 6 bases and J by 4 bases; unmatched bases: 3. Per germline, CDR1 MNHNS and CDR2 SASEGT. The CDR3 nucleotides are TGTGCCAGCAGCGAACAGGGGTACGAGCAGTACTTC. Translation gives CASSEQGYEQYF.

CDR3 loop: CASSLFSNQPQHF. DNA of the CDR3: TGTGCCAGCAGTTTATTTAGCAATCAGCCCCAGCATTTT. This rearrangement joins TRBV28 to TRBJ1-5; D gene ambiguous. Looked up from germline, CDR1 is MDHEN and CDR2 is SYDVKM. The V end lost 1 base, the J end lost 0 bases, and 1 base lay between the germline ends. The CDR3 spans 13 residues.

In regard to this clone: Its ends do not fully match the called genes, so a read error is possible. This chain uses TRBV29-1 with TRBJ2-3; TRBD2 matches at 13 bases. The CDR3 extends over 15 amino acids. The V gene's germline CDR1 is SQVTM and CDR2 ANQGSEA. The CDR3, as DNA: TGCAGCGCCCCCGGGACTAGCGGGGTCCCGGATACGAAGTATTTT. Encoded protein: CSAPGTSGVPDTKYF.

This clone was recorded at least ten times. The genes are TRBV19 and TRBJ2-7, with unresolved D. This CDR3 spans 14 amino acids. The V and J ends lost 3 bases and 1 base respectively, with 10 bases between them. Germline V gene lookup returns CDR1 LNHDA and CDR2 SQIVND (reference sequence). For the CDR3, the DNA is TGTGCCAGTAGTATCGAAAGGTCATCCTACGAGCAGTACTTC. Translation gives CASSIERSSYEQYF.

V and J are TRBV28 and TRBJ2-3, with D tentatively TRBD1 or TRBD2 (6 bases each). Per germline, CDR1 MDHEN and CDR2 SYDVKM. Trimming removed 5 bases from V and 4 bases from J, with 16 bases in between. The CDR3 consists of 15 residues. The CDR3 bases are TGTGCCAGCAGTGTTCAGTTGGGGGGCGCAGATACGCAGTATTTT. Protein product: CASSVQLGGADTQYF.

The chain has TRBV28 and TRBJ2-2; D is possibly TRBD2 (6 bases). Trimming took off 3 bases at V and 4 bases at J, with 12 bases between the two ends. Germline lookup yields CDR1 MDHEN and CDR2 SYDVKM. This CDR3 has 15 residues. The CDR3 sequence is CASSFGREVTGELFF. The CDR3 DNA follows: TGTGCCAGCAGTTTCGGCAGGGAGGTCACCGGGGAGCTGTTTTTT.

The chain is built from TRBV3-1 and TRBJ2-3; 7 bases match TRBD2. The germline V gene encodes CDR1 LGHDT and CDR2 YNNKEL (reference sequence). The CDR3 contains 15 residues. V trimming: 4 bases; J trimming: 0 bases; junction bases outside the gene matches: 4. The CDR3 nucleotides read TGTGCCAGCAGCCTTAGCGGGTTTAGCACAGATACGCAGTATTTT. Translating gives CASSLSGFSTDTQYF.

Ten or more counts support this clone. CDR3 residues: CASRPGLHTEAFF. For the CDR3, the DNA is TGTGCCAGTAGACCGGGACTTCACACTGAAGCTTTCTTT. The rearrangement joins TRBV19 to TRBJ1-1; the D gene is possibly TRBD1 (5 bases). From germline, CDR1 is LNHDA and CDR2 SQIVND (reference sequence). CDR3 size: 13 residues. Trimming took off 6 bases at V and 3 bases at J, with 11 bases between the two ends.